Listed below are T cell receptor beta chains from one sample, sequenced in a study of CD8 T cells in ankylosing spondylitis. TCRdb redid the calling of the 5' RACE reads with MiXCR, one entry per CDR3 protein. The top ten clones hold around 1% of a sample with around 340,000 distinct CDR3 sequences, around 15% of them seen once. Specimen: blood, either unsorted or a sorted T cell fraction (not recorded which). Receptors originate from a male donor with ankylosing spondylitis or in good health (not recorded which). Both conserved end residues are part of each CDR3. D genes are given only for firm matches. Clone size is stated in some rows and not others, as once, few, many or a class when expanded.

clone size	V gene	D gene	J gene	CDR3 DNA	CDR3 protein
.	TRBV5-1	.	TRBJ1-4	TGCGCCAGCAGCTTGGGCAGGGAAAATGAAAAACTGTTTTTT	CASSLGRENEKLFF
.	TRBV29-1	.	TRBJ1-1	TGCAGCGCCCGTGCCTACACTGAAGCTTTCTTT	CSARAYTEAFF
few	TRBV7-9	.	TRBJ2-1	TGTGCCAGCAGCTTAGGGCAGCACAATGAGCAGTTCTTC	CASSLGQHNEQFF
.	TRBV12-5	.	TRBJ2-3	TGTGCTAGTGGCCGACTAGTGGCGCAGTATTTT	CASGRLVAQYF
once	TRBV18	.	TRBJ1-2	TGTGCCAGCTCACCACCAGTGGTAACCACTATAGGAACTAATGGCTACACCTTC	CASSPPVVTTIGTNGYTF
.	TRBV20-1	TRBD2	TRBJ2-1	TGCAGTGCCGATCCGGGGACTAGCGGACACAATGAGCAGTTCTTC	CSADPGTSGHNEQFF
few	TRBV19	.	TRBJ1-1	TGTGCCAGTAAGCAGGGGCACACCTTGAACACTGAAGCTTTCTTT	CASKQGHTLNTEAFF
few	TRBV20-1	.	TRBJ1-4	TGCAGTGCTAGAGCGAGGGACACCAATGAAAAACTGTTTTTT	CSARARDTNEKLFF
few	TRBV6-5	.	TRBJ2-1	TGTGCCAGCAGTTCCATGAATGAGCAGTTCTTC	CASSSMNEQFF
few	TRBV12-3/TRBV12-4	TRBD2	TRBJ2-3	TGTGCCAGCAGTTTCGCCAACTTAGCGGGGGGGCAACATTTT	CASSFANLAGGQHF
few	TRBV5-1	.	TRBJ2-2	TGCGCCAGCAGCTACGGAGAGGGGCCTACCGGGGAGCTGTTTTTT	CASSYGEGPTGELFF
.	TRBV5-1	.	TRBJ1-2	TGCGCCAGCAGCTCGGGGATCTATGGCTACACCTTC	CASSSGIYGYTF
.	TRBV7-9	.	TRBJ2-2	TGTGCCAGCAGCCCTCTGTCGAACACCGGGGAGCTGTTTTTT	CASSPLSNTGELFF
few	TRBV12-3/TRBV12-4	TRBD2	TRBJ2-5	TGTGCCAGCAGTCTATCGGGACTACAAGAGACCCAGTACTTC	CASSLSGLQETQYF
.	TRBV20-1	TRBD2	TRBJ2-7	TGCAGTGCTAGAGTGCGGGGGGGCGGTTCCTTCGAGCAGTACTTC	CSARVRGGGSFEQYF
few	TRBV20-1	TRBD1	TRBJ1-1	TGCAGTGCCCAGGGGGTGGGGACTGAAGCTTTCTTT	CSAQGVGTEAFF